The rows below give T cell receptor beta chains drawn from one sample of a study of CD8 T cells in ankylosing spondylitis. TCRdb used MiXCR to reprocess the 5' RACE reads, holding one entry per CDR3 protein. The sample has over 25,000 distinct CDR3 sequences, 13% to 15% seen once. Sequencing was done on a sample of blood. These receptor sequences come from a male donor with ankylosing spondylitis or in good health (not recorded which). Each CDR3 is given with its conserved first and last residue.

V gene	J gene	CDR3 protein
TRBV4-1	TRBJ1-5	CASSQGQAKNQPQHF
TRBV27	TRBJ2-6	CASSLGGTGANVLTF
TRBV7-2	TRBJ2-4	CASSPIGTVNIQYF
TRBV20-1	TRBJ2-2	CSARGQGGLTGELFF
TRBV13	TRBJ2-2	CASSLAAGELFF
TRBV28	TRBJ1-5	CASRTSGQGKQPQHF
TRBV6-5	TRBJ2-3	CASSYSRNPDTQYF
TRBV7-2	TRBJ2-7	CASSFRASQPYF
TRBV29-1	TRBJ2-5	CSVGGTSLGTQYF
TRBV29-1	TRBJ2-2	CSVGGQGSTGELFF
TRBV28	TRBJ2-7	CASSLGTVNEQYF
TRBV7-2	TRBJ2-2	CASSLEGLYTGELFF
TRBV9	TRBJ2-1	CASSVDATSQGEQFF
TRBV14	TRBJ2-1	CASSQVYNEQFF
TRBV11-2	TRBJ2-1	CASSLSAFSYNEQFF
TRBV12-3/TRBV12-4	TRBJ2-7	CASSLEGTVGYEQYF
TRBV7-6	TRBJ2-2	CASSQPGQGTGELFF
TRBV7-2	TRBJ2-2	CASKLAGGLNTGELFF
TRBV20-1	TRBJ2-3	CSARESTGGRTDTQYF
TRBV6-1	TRBJ1-4	CASRMPATNEKLFF
TRBV6-6	TRBJ1-5	CASTPVGSSQPQHF
TRBV29-1	TRBJ2-5	CSAQGGQETQYF
TRBV5-1	TRBJ2-7	CASSLGTSGSHEQYF
TRBV12-3/TRBV12-4	TRBJ2-7	CASSQQGGTYEQYF
TRBV12-3/TRBV12-4	TRBJ2-3	CASKATLPKADTQYF
TRBV3-1	TRBJ2-5	CASSQVVSGFGGTQYF
TRBV5-1	TRBJ1-5	CASSLDWNQPQHF
TRBV28	TRBJ1-4	CAGGPPGRNEKLFF
TRBV9	TRBJ2-1	CASSAGSTGEVSYNEQFF
TRBV12-3/TRBV12-4	TRBJ2-2	CASRGFPANTGELFF
TRBV5-1	TRBJ2-2	CASSLEGRATGELFF
TRBV5-1	TRBJ2-5	CASSLVAVLPQETQYF
TRBV5-1	TRBJ2-2	CASSRDGQGGSELFF
TRBV5-1	TRBJ2-2	CASSDGPAGVGTGELFF
TRBV5-1	TRBJ1-2	CASSPGVDYGYTF
TRBV9	TRBJ1-2	CASEGSSDYGYTF
TRBV13	TRBJ2-5	CASSGDSFGETQYF
TRBV7-9	TRBJ2-3	CASVQAGDTQYF
TRBV28	TRBJ2-1	CASSFPGRDEQFF
TRBV2	TRBJ1-1	CASGRTGGVGTEAFF
TRBV7-9	TRBJ2-1	CASSPPRQYNEQFF
TRBV27	TRBJ2-3	CASSLVGTSSTDTQYF
TRBV6-5	TRBJ2-1	CASSQDRGRNNEQFF
TRBV7-2	TRBJ2-2	CASSPNGVNTGELFF
TRBV7-9	TRBJ1-1	CASSSTQNTEAFF
TRBV29-1	TRBJ2-1	CSGRRGNEQFF
TRBV29-1	TRBJ1-2	CSVRTGENYGYTF
TRBV4-1	TRBJ1-1	CASSRRYGGNTEAFF